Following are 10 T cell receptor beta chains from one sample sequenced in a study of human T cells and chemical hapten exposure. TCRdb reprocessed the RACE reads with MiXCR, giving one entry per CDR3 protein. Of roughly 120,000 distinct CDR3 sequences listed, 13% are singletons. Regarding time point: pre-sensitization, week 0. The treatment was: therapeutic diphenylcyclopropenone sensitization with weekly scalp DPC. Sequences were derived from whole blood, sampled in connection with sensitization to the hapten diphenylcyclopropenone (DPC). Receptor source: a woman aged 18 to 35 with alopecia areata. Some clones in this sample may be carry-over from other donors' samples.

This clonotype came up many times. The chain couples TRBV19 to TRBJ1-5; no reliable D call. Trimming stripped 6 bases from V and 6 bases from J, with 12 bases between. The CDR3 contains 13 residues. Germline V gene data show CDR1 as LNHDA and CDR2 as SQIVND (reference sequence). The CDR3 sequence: CASSVASVQPQHF. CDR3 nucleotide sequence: TGTGCCAGTAGCGTTGCCTCCGTTCAGCCCCAGCATTTT.

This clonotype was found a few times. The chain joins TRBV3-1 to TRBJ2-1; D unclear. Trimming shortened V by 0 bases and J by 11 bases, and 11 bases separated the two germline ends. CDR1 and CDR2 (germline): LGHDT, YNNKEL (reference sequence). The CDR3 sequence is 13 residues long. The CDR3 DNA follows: TGTGCCAGCAGCCAAGATTGGCGCAAGCAGCAGTTCTTC. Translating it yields CASSQDWRKQQFF.

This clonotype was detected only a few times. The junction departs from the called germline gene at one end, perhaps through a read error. The CDR3 reads CASSLRQGNSPLPF. The CDR3 DNA is TGCGCCAGCAGCCTACGACAGGGGAATTCACCCCTCCCCTTT. The genes are TRBV4-3 and TRBJ1-6; 8 bases line up with TRBD1. Germline values: CDR1 LGHNA, CDR2 YSLEER. The CDR3 contains 14 residues.

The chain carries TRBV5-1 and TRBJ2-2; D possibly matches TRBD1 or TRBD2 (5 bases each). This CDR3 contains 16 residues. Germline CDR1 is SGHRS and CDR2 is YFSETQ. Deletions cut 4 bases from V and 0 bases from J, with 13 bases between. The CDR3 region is CASSPGTATNTGELFF. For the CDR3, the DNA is TGCGCCAGCAGCCCTGGGACGGCCACGAACACCGGGGAGCTGTTTTTT.

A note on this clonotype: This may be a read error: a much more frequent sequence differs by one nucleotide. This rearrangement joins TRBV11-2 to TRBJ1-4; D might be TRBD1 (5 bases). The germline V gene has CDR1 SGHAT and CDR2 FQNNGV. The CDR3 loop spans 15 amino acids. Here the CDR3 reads CASSPIWQGKEKPFF. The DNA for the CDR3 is TGTGCCAGCAGCCCCATTTGGCAGGGAAAGGAAAAACCGTTTTTT.

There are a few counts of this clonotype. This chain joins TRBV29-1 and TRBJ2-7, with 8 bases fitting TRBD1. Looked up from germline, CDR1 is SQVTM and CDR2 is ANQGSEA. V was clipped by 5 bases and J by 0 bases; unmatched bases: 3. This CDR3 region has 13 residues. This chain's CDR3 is CSVRTGNSYEQYF. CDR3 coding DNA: TGCAGCGTTAGGACAGGGAACTCCTACGAGCAGTACTTC.

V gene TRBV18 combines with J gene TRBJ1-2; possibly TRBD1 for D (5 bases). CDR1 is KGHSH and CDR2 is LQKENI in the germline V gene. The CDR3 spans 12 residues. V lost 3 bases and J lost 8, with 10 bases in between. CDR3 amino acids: CASSPDRDGYTF. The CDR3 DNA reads TGTGCCAGCTCACCGGATAGGGACGGCTACACCTTC. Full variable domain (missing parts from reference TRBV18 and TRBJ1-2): NAGVMQNPRHLVRRRGQEARLRCSPMKGHSHVYWYRQLPEEGLKFMVYLQKENIIDESGMPKERFSAEFPKEGPSILRIQQVVRGDSAAYFCASSPDRDGYTFGSGTRLTVV.

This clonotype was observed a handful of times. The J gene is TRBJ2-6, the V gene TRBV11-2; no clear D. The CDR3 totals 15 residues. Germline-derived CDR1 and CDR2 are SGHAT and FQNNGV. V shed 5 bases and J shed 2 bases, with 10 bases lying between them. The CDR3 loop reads CASSIGQTGANVLTF. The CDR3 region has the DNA TGTGCCAGCAGCATAGGGCAGACTGGGGCCAACGTCCTGACTTTC. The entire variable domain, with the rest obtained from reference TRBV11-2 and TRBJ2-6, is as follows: EAGVAQSPRYKIIEKRQSVAFWCNPISGHATLYWYQQILGQGPKLLIQFQNNGVVDDSQLPKDRFSAERLKGVDSTLKIQPAKLEDSAVYLCASSIGQTGANVLTFGAGSRLTVL.

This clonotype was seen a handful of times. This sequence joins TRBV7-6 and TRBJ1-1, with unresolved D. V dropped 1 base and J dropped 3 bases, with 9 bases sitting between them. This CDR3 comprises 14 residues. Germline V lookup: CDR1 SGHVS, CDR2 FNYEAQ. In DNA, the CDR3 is TGTGCCAGCAGCTTAGACGTTGAGGACACTGAAGCTTTCTTT. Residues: CASSLDVEDTEAFF.

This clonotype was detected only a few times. CDR3 region: CASSDFADIMNTEAFF. CDR3 sequence (DNA): TGTGCCAGCAGTGACTTTGCAGACATCATGAACACTGAAGCTTTCTTT. This chain links TRBV6-1 with TRBJ1-1; no reliable D call. V gave up 3 bases and J gave up 0 bases, with 14 bases separating them. Germline V gene sequence: CDR1 MNHNS, CDR2 SASEGT. The CDR3 is 16 residues long.